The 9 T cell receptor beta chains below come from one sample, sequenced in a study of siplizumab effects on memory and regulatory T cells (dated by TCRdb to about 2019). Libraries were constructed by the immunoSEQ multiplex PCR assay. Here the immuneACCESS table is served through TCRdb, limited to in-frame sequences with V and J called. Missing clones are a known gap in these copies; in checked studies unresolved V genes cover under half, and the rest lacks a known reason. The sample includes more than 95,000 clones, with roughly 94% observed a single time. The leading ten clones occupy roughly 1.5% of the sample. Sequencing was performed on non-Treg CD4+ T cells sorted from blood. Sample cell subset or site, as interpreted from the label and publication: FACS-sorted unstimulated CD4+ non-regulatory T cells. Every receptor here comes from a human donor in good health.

CDR3 loop: CASRTSVSNQPQHF. CDR3 bases: TGCGCCAGCAGAACATCGGTATCCAATCAGCCCCAGCATTTT. V gene TRBV10-1 combines with J gene TRBJ1-5; D ambiguous. V lost 6 bases, J lost 3 bases, and 12 bases lay in between. This CDR3 spans 14 amino acids. Germline loops: CDR1 WNHNN, CDR2 SYGVQD (reference sequence).

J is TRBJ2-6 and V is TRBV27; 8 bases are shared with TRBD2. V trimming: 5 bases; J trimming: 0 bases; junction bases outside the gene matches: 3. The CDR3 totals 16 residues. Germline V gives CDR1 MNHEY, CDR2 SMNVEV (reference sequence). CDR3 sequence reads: CASSTGGFSGANVLTF. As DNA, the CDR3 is TGTGCCAGCAGTACGGGGGGGTTCTCTGGGGCCAACGTCCTGACTTTC.

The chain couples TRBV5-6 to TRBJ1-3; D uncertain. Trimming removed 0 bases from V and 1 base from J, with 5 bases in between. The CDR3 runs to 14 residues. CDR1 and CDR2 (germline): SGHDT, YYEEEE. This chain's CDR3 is CASSLGPSGNTIYF. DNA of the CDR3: TGTGCCAGCAGCTTGGGCCCATCTGGAAACACCATATATTTT.

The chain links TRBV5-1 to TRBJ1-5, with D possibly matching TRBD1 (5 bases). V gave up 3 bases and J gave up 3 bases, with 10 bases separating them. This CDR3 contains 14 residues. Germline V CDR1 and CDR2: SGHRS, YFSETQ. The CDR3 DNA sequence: TGCGCCAGCAGCTCCGGGACTCTCAATCAGCCCCAGCATTTT. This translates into CASSSGTLNQPQHF.

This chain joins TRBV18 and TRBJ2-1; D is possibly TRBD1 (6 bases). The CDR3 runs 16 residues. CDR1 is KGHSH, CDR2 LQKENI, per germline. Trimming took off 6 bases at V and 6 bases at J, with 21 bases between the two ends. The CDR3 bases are TGTGCCAGCTCCCATAATACAGGGAAGAGAGGCAATGAGCAGTTCTTC. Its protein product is CASSHNTGKRGNEQFF.

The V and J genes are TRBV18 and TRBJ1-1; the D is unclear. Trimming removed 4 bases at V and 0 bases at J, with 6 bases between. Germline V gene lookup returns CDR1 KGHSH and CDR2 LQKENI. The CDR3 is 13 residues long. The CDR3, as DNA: TGTGCCAGCTCACAGGGAATGAACACTGAAGCTTTCTTT. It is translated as CASSQGMNTEAFF.

The CDR3 DNA is TGTGCCACCAGCAGGGTGGGACGGTCCAATCAGCCCCAGCATTTT. This codes for CATSRVGRSNQPQHF. The chain uses TRBV15 and TRBJ1-5; D may be TRBD1 (5 bases). Germline V lookup: CDR1 LNHNV, CDR2 YYDKDF (reference sequence). This CDR3 spans 15 amino acids. V was trimmed by 3 bases and J by 3 bases, leaving 12 bases between them.

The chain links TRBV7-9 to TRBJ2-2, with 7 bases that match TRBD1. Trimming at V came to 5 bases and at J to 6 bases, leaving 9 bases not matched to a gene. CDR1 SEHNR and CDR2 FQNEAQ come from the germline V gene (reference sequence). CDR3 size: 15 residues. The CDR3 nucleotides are TGTGCCAGCAGCACACAGACAGGGATCTCCGGGGAGCTGTTTTTT. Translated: CASSTQTGISGELFF.

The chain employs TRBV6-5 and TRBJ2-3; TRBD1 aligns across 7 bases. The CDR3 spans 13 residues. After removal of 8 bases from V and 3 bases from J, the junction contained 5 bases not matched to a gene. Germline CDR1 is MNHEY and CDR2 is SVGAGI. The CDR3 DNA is TGTGCCAGCCTGGGACAGCAGACAGATACGCAGTATTTT. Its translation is CASLGQQTDTQYF.